This record looks at one T cell receptor (beta chain) sequence and its context. Its antigen is unknown. The sample originates from a study of OX40 agonist ivuxolimab in advanced cancers. Study as a whole: Patients were treated with intravenous ivuxolimab, dosed at 0.01 to 10 mg/kg and infused every 2 weeks. Patients with prior anti-PD-1, anti-PD-L1 or anti-CTLA-4 therapy were eligible; 40% to 45% had some. Study observations and caveats: In general, CD8+ T cells held more expanded clones than CD4+ did, on average.

Autoimmune disease history or systemic immunosuppression barred patients. V was pared by 0 bases and J by 2 bases, with 8 bases between. This CDR3 has 14 amino acids. Germline V gives CDR1 SGDLS, CDR2 YYNGEE. TCRdb's copy holds only in-frame clones and misses some; the assay was immunoSEQ multiplex PCR. This table has about 79,000 clones, 80% to 95% appearing once. The sequencing used CD4+ or CD8+ T cells sorted from blood, collected in a trial of the OX40 agonist ivuxolimab. The chain employs TRBV9 and TRBJ1-1; D perhaps matches TRBD1 (6 bases). The origin of this receptor is an adult with an advanced solid tumor such as melanoma, head and neck, liver or kidney cancer. Here the CDR3 DNA reads TGTGCCAGCAGCGTAGGGACAGTAAACACTGAAGCTTTCTTT. Its translation: CASSVGTVNTEAFF.